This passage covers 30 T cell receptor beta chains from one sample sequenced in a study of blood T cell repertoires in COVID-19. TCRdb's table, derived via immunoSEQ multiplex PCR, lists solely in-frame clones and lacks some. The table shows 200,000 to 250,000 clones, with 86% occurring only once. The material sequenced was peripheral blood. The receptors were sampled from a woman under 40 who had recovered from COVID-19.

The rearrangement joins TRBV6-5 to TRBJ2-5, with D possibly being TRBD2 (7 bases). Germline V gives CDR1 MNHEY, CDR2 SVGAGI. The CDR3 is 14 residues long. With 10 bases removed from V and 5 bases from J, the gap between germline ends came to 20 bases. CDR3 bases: TGTGCCACGGGAGATCCGGGGGGCGGGGAGACCCAGTACTTC. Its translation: CATGDPGGGETQYF.

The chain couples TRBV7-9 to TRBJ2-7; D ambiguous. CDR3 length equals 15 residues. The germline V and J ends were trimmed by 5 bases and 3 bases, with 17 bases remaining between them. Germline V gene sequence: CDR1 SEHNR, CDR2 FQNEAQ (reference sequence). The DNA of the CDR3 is TGTGCCAGCAGCGCCCAGGTAGGCAGGATCTACGAGCAGTACTTC. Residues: CASSAQVGRIYEQYF.

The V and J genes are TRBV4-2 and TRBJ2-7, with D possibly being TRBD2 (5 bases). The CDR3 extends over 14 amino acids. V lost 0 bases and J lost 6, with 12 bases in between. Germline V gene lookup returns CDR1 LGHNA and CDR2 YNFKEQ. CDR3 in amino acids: CASSQEGSGGEQYF. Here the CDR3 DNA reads TGTGCCAGCAGCCAAGAAGGGAGCGGAGGCGAGCAGTACTTC.

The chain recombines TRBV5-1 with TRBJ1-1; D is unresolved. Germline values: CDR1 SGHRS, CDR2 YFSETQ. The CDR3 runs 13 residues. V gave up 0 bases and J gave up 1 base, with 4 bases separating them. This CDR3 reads CASSLVRNTEAFF. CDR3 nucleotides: TGCGCCAGCAGCTTGGTGCGGAACACTGAAGCTTTCTTT.

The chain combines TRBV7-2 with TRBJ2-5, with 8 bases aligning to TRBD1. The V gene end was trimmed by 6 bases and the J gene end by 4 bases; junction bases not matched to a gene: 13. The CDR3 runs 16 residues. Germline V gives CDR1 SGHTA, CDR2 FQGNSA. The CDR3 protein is CASRGQGSRRLETQYF. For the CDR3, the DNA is TGTGCCAGCAGAGGACAGGGAAGTAGGCGTCTAGAGACCCAGTACTTC.

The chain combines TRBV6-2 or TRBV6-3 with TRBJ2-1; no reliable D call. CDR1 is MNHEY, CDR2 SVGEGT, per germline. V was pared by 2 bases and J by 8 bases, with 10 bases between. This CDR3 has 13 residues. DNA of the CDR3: TGTGCCAGCAGTTACATCCCCAATGATGAGCAGTTCTTC. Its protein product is CASSYIPNDEQFF.

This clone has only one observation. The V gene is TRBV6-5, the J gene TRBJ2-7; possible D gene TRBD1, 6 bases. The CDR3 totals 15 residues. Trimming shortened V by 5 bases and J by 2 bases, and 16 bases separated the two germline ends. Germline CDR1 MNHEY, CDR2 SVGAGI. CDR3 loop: CASSIGQHQAYEQYF. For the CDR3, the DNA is TGTGCCAGCAGTATCGGACAGCACCAAGCCTACGAGCAGTACTTC.

CDR3 nucleotides: TGTGCCAGCAGCCGGACAGGCTCGATCGAAAAGACCCAGTACTTC. Translated: CASSRTGSIEKTQYF. This chain connects TRBV11-3 to TRBJ2-5; the match to TRBD1 covers 7 bases. Trimming took 5 bases from V and 6 from J; bases not matched to a gene: 12. CDR3 length equals 15 residues. Germline lookup yields CDR1 SGHNT and CDR2 YENEEA.

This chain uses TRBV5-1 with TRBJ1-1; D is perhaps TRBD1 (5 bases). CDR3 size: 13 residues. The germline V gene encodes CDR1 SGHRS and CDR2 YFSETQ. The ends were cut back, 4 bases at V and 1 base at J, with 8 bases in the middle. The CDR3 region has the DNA TGCGCCAGCAGCATAGACAGGAACACTGAAGCTTTCTTT. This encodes CASSIDRNTEAFF.

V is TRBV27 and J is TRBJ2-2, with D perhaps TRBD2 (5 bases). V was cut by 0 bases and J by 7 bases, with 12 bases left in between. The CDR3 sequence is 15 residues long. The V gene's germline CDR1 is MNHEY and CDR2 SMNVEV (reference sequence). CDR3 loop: CASSLSRGRHGELFF. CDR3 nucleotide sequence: TGTGCCAGCAGTTTATCTCGAGGGAGACACGGGGAGCTGTTTTTT.

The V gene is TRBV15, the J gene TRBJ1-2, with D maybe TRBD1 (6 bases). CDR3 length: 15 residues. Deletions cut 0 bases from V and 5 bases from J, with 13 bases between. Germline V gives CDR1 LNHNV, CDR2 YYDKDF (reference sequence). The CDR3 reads CATSRDPGTMYGYTF. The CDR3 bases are TGTGCCACCAGCAGAGACCCCGGGACAATGTATGGCTACACCTTC. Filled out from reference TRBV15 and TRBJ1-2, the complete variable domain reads DAMVIQNPRYQVTQFGKPVTLSCSQTLNHNVMYWYQQKSSQAPKLLFHYYDKDFNNEADTPDNFQSRRPNTSFCFLDIRSPGLGDTAMYLCATSRDPGTMYGYTFGSGTRLTVV.

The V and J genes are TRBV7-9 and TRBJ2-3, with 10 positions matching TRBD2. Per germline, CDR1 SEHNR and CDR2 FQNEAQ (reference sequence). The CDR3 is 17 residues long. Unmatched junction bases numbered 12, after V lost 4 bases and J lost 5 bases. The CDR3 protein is CASSSTSGVLVGDTQYF. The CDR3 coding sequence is TGTGCCAGCAGCTCCACTAGCGGGGTTTTGGTGGGAGATACGCAGTATTTT.

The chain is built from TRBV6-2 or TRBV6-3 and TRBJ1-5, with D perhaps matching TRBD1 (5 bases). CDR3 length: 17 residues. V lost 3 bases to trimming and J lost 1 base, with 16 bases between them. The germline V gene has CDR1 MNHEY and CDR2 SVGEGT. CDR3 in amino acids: CASSYVGGGKSNQPQHF. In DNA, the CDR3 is TGTGCCAGCAGTTATGTGGGGGGAGGGAAGAGCAATCAGCCCCAGCATTTT.

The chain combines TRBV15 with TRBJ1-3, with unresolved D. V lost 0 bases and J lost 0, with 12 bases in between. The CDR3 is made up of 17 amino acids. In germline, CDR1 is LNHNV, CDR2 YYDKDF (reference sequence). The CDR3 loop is CATSRDSLGSSGNTIYF. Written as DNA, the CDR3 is TGTGCCACCAGCAGAGATTCCCTTGGGAGCTCTGGAAACACCATATATTTT.

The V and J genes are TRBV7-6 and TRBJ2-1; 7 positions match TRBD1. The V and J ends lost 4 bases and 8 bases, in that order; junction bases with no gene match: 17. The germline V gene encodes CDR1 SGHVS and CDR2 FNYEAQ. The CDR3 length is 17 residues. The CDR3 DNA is TGTGCCAGCAGCTCCTTCTTGACAGGGAGTATTTCGTATGAGCAGTTCTTC. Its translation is CASSSFLTGSISYEQFF.

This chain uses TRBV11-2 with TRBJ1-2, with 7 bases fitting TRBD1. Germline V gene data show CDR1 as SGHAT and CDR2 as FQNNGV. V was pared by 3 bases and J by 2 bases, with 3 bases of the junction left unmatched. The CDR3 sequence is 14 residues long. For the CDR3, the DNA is TGTGCCAGCAGCTTTGGCAGGGGGAACTATGGCTACACCTTC. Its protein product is CASSFGRGNYGYTF.

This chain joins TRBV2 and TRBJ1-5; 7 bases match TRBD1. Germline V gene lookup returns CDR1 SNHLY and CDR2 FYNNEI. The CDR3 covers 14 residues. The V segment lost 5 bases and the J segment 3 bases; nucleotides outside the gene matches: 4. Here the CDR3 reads CASSYDRVNQPQHF. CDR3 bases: TGTGCCAGCAGTTACGACAGGGTCAATCAGCCCCAGCATTTT.

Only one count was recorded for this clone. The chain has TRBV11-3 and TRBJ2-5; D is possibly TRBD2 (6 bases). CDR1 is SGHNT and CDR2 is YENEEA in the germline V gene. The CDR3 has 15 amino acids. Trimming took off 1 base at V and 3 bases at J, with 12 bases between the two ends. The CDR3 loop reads CASSLGGGFEETQYF. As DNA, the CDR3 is TGTGCCAGCAGCTTAGGTGGAGGGTTCGAAGAGACCCAGTACTTC.

CDR3: CASSIENQPQHF. In nucleotides, the CDR3 is TGTGCCAGTAGTATCGAGAATCAGCCCCAGCATTTT. This chain joins TRBV19 and TRBJ1-5; D ambiguous. Germline CDR1 and CDR2: LNHDA and SQIVND (reference sequence). Trimming took off 3 bases at V and 4 bases at J, with 4 bases between the two ends. The CDR3 extends over 12 amino acids.

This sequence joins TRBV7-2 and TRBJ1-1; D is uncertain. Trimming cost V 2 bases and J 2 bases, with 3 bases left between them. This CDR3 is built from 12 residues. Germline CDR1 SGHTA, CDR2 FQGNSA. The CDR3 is CASSLTNTEAFF. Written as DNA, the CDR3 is TGTGCCAGCAGCTTAACTAACACTGAAGCTTTCTTT.

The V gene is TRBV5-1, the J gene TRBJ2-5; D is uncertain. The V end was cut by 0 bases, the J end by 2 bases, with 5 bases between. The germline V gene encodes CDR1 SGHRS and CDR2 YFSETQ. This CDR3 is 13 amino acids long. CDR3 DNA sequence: TGCGCCAGCAGCTTGGGACTGCAAGAGACCCAGTACTTC. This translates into CASSLGLQETQYF.

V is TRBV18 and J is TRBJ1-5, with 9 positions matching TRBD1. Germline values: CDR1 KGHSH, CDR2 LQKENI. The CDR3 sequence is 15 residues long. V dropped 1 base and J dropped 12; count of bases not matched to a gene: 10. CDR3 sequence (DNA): TGTGCCAGCTCACCACTTGGGGACAGGGTAGGATTCCAGCATTTT. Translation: CASSPLGDRVGFQHF.

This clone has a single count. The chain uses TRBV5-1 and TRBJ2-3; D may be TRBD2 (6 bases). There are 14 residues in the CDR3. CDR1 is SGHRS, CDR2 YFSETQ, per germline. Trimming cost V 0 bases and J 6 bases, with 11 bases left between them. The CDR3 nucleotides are TGCGCCAGCAGCTTGGAGGAGGGTTCGGATACGCAGTATTTT. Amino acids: CASSLEEGSDTQYF.

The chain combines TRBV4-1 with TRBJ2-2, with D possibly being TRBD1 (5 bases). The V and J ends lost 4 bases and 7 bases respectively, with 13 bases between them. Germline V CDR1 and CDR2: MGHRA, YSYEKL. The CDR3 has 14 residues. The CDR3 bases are TGCGCCAGCAGCCTCAGGGTATACGACGGGGAGCTGTTTTTT. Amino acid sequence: CASSLRVYDGELFF.

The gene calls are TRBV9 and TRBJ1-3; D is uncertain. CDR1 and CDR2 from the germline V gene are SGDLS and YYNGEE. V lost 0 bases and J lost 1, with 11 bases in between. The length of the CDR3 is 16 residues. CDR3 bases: TGTGCCAGCAGCGTAGACCCTACAGAATCTGGAAACACCATATATTTT. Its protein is CASSVDPTESGNTIYF.

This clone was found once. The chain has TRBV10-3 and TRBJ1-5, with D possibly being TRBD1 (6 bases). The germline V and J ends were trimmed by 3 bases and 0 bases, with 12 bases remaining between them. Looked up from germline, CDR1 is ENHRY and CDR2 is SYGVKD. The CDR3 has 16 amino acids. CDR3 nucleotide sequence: TGTGCCATCAGTGACGGACAGTCATATAGCAATCAGCCCCAGCATTTT. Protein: CAISDGQSYSNQPQHF.

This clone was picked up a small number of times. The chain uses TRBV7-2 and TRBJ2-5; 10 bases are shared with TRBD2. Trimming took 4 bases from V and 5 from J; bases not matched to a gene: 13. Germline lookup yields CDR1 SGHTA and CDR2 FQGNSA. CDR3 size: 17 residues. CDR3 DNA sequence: TGTGCCAGCAGCTACGGACTAGCGGCAAACCCTAGGGAGACCCAGTACTTC. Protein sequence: CASSYGLAANPRETQYF. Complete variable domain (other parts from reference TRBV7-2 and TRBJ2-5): GAGVSQSPSNKVTEKGKDVELRCDPISGHTALYWYRQSLGQGLEFLIYFQGNSAPDKSGLPSDRFSAERTGGSVSTLTIQRTQQEDSAVYLCASSYGLAANPRETQYFGPGTRLLVL.

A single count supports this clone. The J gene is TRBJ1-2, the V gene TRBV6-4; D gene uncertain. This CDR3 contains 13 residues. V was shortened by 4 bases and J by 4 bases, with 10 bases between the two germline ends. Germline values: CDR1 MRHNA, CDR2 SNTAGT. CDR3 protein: CASSVSGSYGYTF. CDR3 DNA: TGTGCCAGCAGTGTAAGCGGTAGCTATGGCTACACCTTC.

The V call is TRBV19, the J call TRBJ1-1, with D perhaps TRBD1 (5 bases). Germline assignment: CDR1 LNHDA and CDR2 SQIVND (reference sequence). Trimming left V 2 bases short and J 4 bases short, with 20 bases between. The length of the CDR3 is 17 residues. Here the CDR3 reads CASSILPGLGPGTEAFF. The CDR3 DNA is TGTGCCAGTAGTATATTGCCTGGTCTGGGGCCGGGCACTGAAGCTTTCTTT.

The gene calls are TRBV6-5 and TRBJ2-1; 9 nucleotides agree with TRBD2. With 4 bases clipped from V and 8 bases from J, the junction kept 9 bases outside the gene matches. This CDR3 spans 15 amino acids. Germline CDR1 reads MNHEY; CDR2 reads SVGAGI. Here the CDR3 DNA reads TGTGCCAGCAGTTTAGGAGCGGGGGGTCTGGATGAGCAGTTCTTC. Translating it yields CASSLGAGGLDEQFF.